These 3 T cell receptor beta chains were all obtained from the same sample, sequenced in a study of coeliac disease. Generated by immunoSEQ multiplex PCR, the TCRdb table keeps only in-frame clones and is missing some. The sample consists of 2,300 or so clones, around 79% of them appearing once. Source material: lymphocytes from the gut lamina propria. The receptors come from a human donor without celiac disease.

V gene TRBV7-9 combines with J gene TRBJ2-7; TRBD2 aligns across 11 bases. The CDR3 has 16 amino acids. V lost 1 base, J lost 4 bases, and 6 bases stayed unmatched. Germline-derived CDR1 and CDR2 are SEHNR and FQNEAQ (reference sequence). The CDR3 region is CASSLVSGRAQYEQYF. The DNA of the CDR3 is TGTGCCAGCAGCTTAGTTAGCGGGAGGGCCCAATACGAGCAGTACTTC.

The chain uses TRBV5-1 and TRBJ1-1; 10 bases are a match to TRBD1. The CDR3 covers 14 residues. The germline gives CDR1 SGHRS, CDR2 YFSETQ. With 4 bases clipped from V and 7 bases from J, the junction kept 7 bases outside the gene matches. The CDR3 loop is CASSLRQGAVEAFF. Written as DNA, the CDR3 is TGCGCCAGCAGCCTGCGACAGGGGGCGGTTGAAGCTTTCTTT. Filled out from reference TRBV5-1 and TRBJ1-1, the complete variable domain reads KAGVTQTPRYLIKTRGQQVTLSCSPISGHRSVSWYQQTPGQGLQFLFEYFSETQRNKGNFPGRFSGRQFSNSRSEMNVSTLELGDSALYLCASSLRQGAVEAFFGQGTRLTVV.

The chain links TRBV4-3 to TRBJ2-1; 7 bases align to TRBD2. This CDR3 has 15 residues. CDR1 is LGHNA, CDR2 YSLEER, per germline. V shed 0 bases, J shed 4 bases, and the junction held 3 bases outside the gene matches. The CDR3 protein is CASSQDLAAYNEQFF. CDR3 bases: TGCGCCAGCAGCCAAGACCTAGCGGCTTACAATGAGCAGTTCTTC.